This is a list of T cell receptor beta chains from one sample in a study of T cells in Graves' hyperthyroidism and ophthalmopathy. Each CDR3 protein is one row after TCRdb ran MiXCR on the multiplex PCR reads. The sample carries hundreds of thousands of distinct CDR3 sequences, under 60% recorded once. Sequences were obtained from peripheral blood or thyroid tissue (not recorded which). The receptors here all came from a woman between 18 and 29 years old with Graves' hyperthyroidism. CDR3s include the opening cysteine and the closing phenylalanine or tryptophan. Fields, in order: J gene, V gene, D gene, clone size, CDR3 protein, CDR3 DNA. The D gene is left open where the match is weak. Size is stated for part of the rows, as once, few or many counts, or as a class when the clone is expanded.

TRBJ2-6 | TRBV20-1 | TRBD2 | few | CSAHPGLAGGANVLTF | TGCAGTGCCCACCCAGGACTAGCGGGAGGGGCCAACGTCCTGACTTTC
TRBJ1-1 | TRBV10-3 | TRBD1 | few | CAIRQGQGAAEAFF | TGTGCCATCAGGCAGGGACAGGGTGCCGCTGAAGCTTTCTTT
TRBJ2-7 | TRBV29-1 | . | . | CSVEDGSGHKLEQYF | TGCAGCGTTGAAGATGGAAGCGGACACAAACTCGAGCAGTACTTC
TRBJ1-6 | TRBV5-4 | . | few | CASSLEIRAINSPLHF | TGTGCCAGCAGCTTGGAAATCCGGGCAATTAATTCACCCCTCCACTTT
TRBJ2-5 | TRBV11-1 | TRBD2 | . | CASSSSLASGREETQYF | TGTGCCAGCAGCTCCTCCCTTGCTAGCGGGAGGGAAGAGACCCAGTACTTC
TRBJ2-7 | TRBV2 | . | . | CASSEVGRQASYEQYF | TGTGCCAGCAGTGAAGTGGGGCGACAGGCGTCCTACGAGCAGTACTTC
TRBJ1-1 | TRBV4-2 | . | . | CASSPPGGSTEASF | TGTGCCAGCAGCCCCCCCGGGGGAAGCACTGAAGCTTCCTTT
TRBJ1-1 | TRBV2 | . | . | CASSLGGVTEAFF | TGTGCCAGCAGTTTAGGTGGAGTCACTGAAGCTTTCTTT
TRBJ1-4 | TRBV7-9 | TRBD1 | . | CASSLAGQGDEKLFF | TGTGCCAGCAGCCTGGCGGGACAGGGGGATGAAAAACTGTTTTTT
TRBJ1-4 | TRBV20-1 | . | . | CSARPGTNEKLFF | TGCAGTGCTCGTCCGGGAACTAATGAAAAACTGTTTTTT
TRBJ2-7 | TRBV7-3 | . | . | CASSLGSDRAGEQYF | TGTGCCAGCAGCTTAGGATCAGACAGGGCGGGGGAGCAGTACTTC
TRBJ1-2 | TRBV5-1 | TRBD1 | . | CASRNTGGGYGYTF | TGCGCCAGCAGGAATACAGGGGGCGGTTATGGCTACACCTTC
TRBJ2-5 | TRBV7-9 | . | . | CASSDLGRPAGTQYF | TGTGCCAGCAGCGACCTGGGGAGGCCAGCAGGGACCCAGTACTTC
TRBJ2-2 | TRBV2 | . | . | CASTRDRPHTGELFF | TGTGCCAGCACCCGGGACCGGCCCCACACCGGGGAGCTGTTTTTT
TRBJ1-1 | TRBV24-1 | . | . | CATSGTEAFF | TGTGCCACCAGCGGGACAGAAGCTTTCTTT
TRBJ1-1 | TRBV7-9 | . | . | CASSQAGYTEAFF | TGTGCCAGCAGCCAGGCCGGGTACACTGAAGCTTTCTTT
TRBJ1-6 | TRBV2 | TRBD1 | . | CASSKPGTGDSPLHF | TGTGCCAGCAGCAAACCCGGGACAGGGGATTCACCCCTCCACTTT
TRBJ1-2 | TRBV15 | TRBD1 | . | CATSSLQGQGNYGYTF | TGTGCCACCAGCAGTTTACAGGGACAGGGGAACTATGGCTACACCTTC
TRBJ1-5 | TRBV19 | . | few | CASRPGTIDSNQPQHF | TGTGCCAGTAGGCCAGGGACGATAGATAGCAATCAGCCCCAGCATTTT
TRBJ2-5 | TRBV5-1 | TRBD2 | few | CASISGGTSVMRETQYF | TGCGCCAGCATCTCTGGTGGGACTAGTGTTATGAGGGAGACCCAGTACTTC
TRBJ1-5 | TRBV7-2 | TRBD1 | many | CASSGDRGNQPQHF | TGTGCCAGCAGCGGGGACAGGGGAAATCAGCCCCAGCATTTT
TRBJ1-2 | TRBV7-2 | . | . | CASRQTSNYGYTF | TGTGCCAGCCGACAGACTTCTAACTATGGCTACACCTTC